This T cell receptor (beta chain) originates from a study of T cells in Graves' hyperthyroidism and ophthalmopathy. Study-level findings and limits: In validation, the model predicted ophthalmopathy. These predictions came a median about 6.5 months before onset.

Thyroid ultrasound, orbital computed tomography, clinical symptoms, and serum thyroxine and TRAb underpinned diagnoses. Initially, at the first diagnosis of hyperthyroidism and before any ophthalmopathy symptoms, blood was sampled. This sample holds PBMCs from 10 ml fresh peripheral blood. The CDR3 is 15 amino acids. Germline CDR1 LGHDT, CDR2 YNNKEL (reference sequence). This clonotype was counted only a few times. Its antigen remains unidentified. This may stem from a read error, because a much larger clone lies one nucleotide away. The source material, RNA transcripts, was used to amplify TCR beta CDR3 regions. HTBI primers were the set used in a first-round RT-PCR of the TCR CDR3. TCRdb analysed the multiplex PCR reads with MiXCR anew, one entry per CDR3 protein. Of under 300,000 distinct CDR3 sequences detected, roughly 15% appear once; the ten largest clones hold about 33%.

Sequenced: blood. The TCR comes from a woman in her fifties or sixties with Graves' hyperthyroidism that later progressed to Graves' ophthalmopathy. The chain links TRBV3-1 to TRBJ2-2, with D perhaps given as TRBD1 or TRBD2 (5 bases each). CDR3 protein: CASSQRQMNTGEPFF. The DNA of the CDR3 is TGTGCCAGCAGCCAACGACAGATGAACACCGGGGAGCCGTTTTTT.